The present T cell receptor beta chain was sequenced within a study of T cells after yellow fever vaccination. 5'RACE template switching generated TCR cDNA, adding a universal primer site and UMIs. TCRdb called the 5' RACE reads again in MiXCR, with one record for every CDR3 protein. The table shows roughly 340,000 distinct CDR3 sequences, with 4% occurring only once. Notes on the study in general: A weaker but faster secondary response was observed, peaking on day 5 versus 15. Post-booster reappearance was seen for most primary-vaccination clones (roughly 97% CD4, around 90% CD8).

This clonotype was counted a few times. Its target is not known. This receptor was identified in a man between 18 and 29 years old who received the YFV17D yellow fever vaccine. Specimen: PBMCs, collected 5 days after the yellow fever booster vaccination.

The CDR3: CASSGGQVNTGELFF. CDR3 DNA: TGTGCCAGCAGCGGGGGACAGGTCAACACCGGGGAGCTGTTTTTT. The chain couples TRBV5-6 to TRBJ2-2; 8 bases agree with TRBD1. Trimming at V came to 4 bases and at J to 2 bases, leaving 4 bases not matched to a gene. The CDR3 extends over 15 amino acids. Germline V gene lookup returns CDR1 SGHDT and CDR2 YYEEEE.